The 3 T cell receptor beta chains in this list originate from one sample, sequenced in a study of cytomegalovirus exposure and HLA in healthy donors. PCR was performed using 60 Vbeta and 13 Jbeta primers. Here immunoSEQ multiplex PCR was the method, and the copy in TCRdb shows in-frame clones only, minus some. The sample holds around 210,000 clones, around 82% seen once. Sequences were obtained from PBMCs. Receptors originate from a woman under 40 in good health and CMV-seronegative.

This clone was observed once. The J gene is TRBJ1-2, the V gene TRBV5-1, with 10 bases lining up with TRBD1. CDR1 SGHRS and CDR2 YFSETQ come from the germline V gene. The length of the CDR3 is 16 residues. The V and J ends lost 0 bases and 5 bases, in that order; junction bases with no gene match: 7. This CDR3 reads CASSLVFWDRGYGYTF. The CDR3 coding sequence is TGCGCCAGCAGCTTGGTATTTTGGGACAGGGGTTATGGCTACACCTTC.

The chain recombines TRBV5-4 with TRBJ2-3; 7 positions agree with TRBD2. Trimming removed 4 bases from V and 2 bases from J; junction bases left unmatched: 16. This CDR3 comprises 18 residues. Germline-derived CDR1 and CDR2 are SGHNT and YYREEE (reference sequence). CDR3 DNA: TGTGCCAGCAGCAAACCGGGGCGGACTAGAGGCCTCACAGATACGCAGTATTTT. Protein: CASSKPGRTRGLTDTQYF.

On this clone itself: A read error is likely here: a far larger clone is one base away. The chain links TRBV7-9 to TRBJ2-7; D might be TRBD1 (5 bases). Germline CDR1 and CDR2: SEHNR and FQNEAQ (reference sequence). The CDR3 runs to 15 residues. The chain's CDR3 is CSSSLGYQGSREQYF. In nucleotides, the CDR3 is TGTTCCAGCAGCTTGGGTTATCAGGGAAGTCGGGAGCAGTACTTC.